This TCR beta chain was found in a study of T-cell memory formation after mild COVID-19. Background on the study: Largely donor-specific sequence clusters came from a couple of donors.

This clonotype has at least ten counts. Trimming at V came to 3 bases and at J to 4 bases, leaving 6 bases not matched to a gene. CDR1 and CDR2 from the germline V gene are SGHVS and FQNEAQ. There are 14 residues in the CDR3. 5'RACE with constant-segment primers built TCRalpha and TCRbeta cDNA libraries with UMIs. TCRdb recomputed calls from the 5' RACE reads with MiXCR, one row per CDR3 protein. Of over 450,000 distinct CDR3 sequences listed, roughly 21% are singletons. This TCR derives from an adult woman who had mild COVID-19 (a few samples of this study predate the infection). Cell type and time point are not known. The sequenced sample consisted of PBMCs or a T cell subset sorted from them (not recorded which). The chain carries TRBV7-8 and TRBJ2-7; 7 bases line up with TRBD2. CDR3 sequence (DNA): TGTGCCAGCAGCTTTGCGGGAGCGGGGTACGAGCAGTACTTC. Its translation: CASSFAGAGYEQYF.